The 4 T cell receptor beta chains reported below all come from one sample, sequenced in a study of shared clonotypes between healthy human individuals. Positive CCR7 selection of CD45RO-negative cells yielded the naive CD8 cells, and terminally differentiated effector memory CD45RA+ cells were excluded. Some clones are missing from TCRdb's copy, which holds only in-frame ones; the method was immunoSEQ multiplex PCR. The table includes about 2.1 million clones, around 95% detected once. Sample: naive CD8+ T cells from PBMCs. The receptors stem from a man younger than 35 in good health. Some clones in this sample may be carry-over from other donors' samples.

This clone occurred once. This chain uses TRBV29-1 with TRBJ2-2; maybe TRBD2 (6 bases). This CDR3 is built from 14 residues. V was clipped by 6 bases and J by 6 bases, with 17 bases between them. Germline values: CDR1 SQVTM, CDR2 ANQGSEA. The CDR3 spells CSVGGLGAAGELFF. The CDR3 DNA sequence: TGCAGCGTGGGGGGACTGGGTGCGGCCGGGGAGCTGTTTTTT.

Notes on this clone: This sample includes further DNA sequences coding for the same CDR3. The genes are TRBV19 and TRBJ1-1, with unresolved D. Germline CDR1 and CDR2: LNHDA and SQIVND (reference sequence). V was shortened by 0 bases and J by 3 bases, with 8 bases between the two germline ends. The CDR3 is 14 amino acids. The CDR3 DNA reads as TGTGCCAGTAGTATAGATCTTGAGGACACTGAAGCTTTCTTT. Translation: CASSIDLEDTEAFF.

Comments on this clone: A read error may produce the germline difference seen at one junction end. The V call is TRBV4-3, the J call TRBJ2-1; TRBD2 aligns across 10 bases. Germline V gives CDR1 LGHNA, CDR2 YSLEER. This CDR3 has 20 amino acids. CDR3: CASSKDPGLAEFLSYNEQFF. CDR3 bases: TGCGCCAGCAGCAAAGATCCCGGACTAGCGGAATTCCTCTCCTACAATGAGCAGTTCTTC.

The rearrangement uses TRBV7-8 and TRBJ1-4, with D uncertain. This CDR3 has 15 amino acids. Trimming removed 1 base at V and 8 bases at J, with 14 bases between. The germline V gene encodes CDR1 SGHVS and CDR2 FQNEAQ. The CDR3 DNA follows: TGTGCCAGCAGCTTAGGAGGCTCCCTGAAGGAAAAACTGTTTTTT. Translated: CASSLGGSLKEKLFF.